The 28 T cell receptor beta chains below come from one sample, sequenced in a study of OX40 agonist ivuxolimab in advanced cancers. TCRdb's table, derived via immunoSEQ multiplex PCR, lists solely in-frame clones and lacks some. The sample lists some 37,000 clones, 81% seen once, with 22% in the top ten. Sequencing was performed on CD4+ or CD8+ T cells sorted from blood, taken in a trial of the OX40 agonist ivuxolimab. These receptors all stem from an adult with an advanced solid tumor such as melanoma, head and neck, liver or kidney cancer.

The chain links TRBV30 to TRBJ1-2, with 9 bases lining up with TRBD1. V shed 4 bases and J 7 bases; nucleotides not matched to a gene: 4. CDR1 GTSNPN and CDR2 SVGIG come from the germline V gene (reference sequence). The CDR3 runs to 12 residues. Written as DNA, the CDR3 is TGTGCCTGGATTACAGGGGGCTCTGGCTACACCTTC. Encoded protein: CAWITGGSGYTF.

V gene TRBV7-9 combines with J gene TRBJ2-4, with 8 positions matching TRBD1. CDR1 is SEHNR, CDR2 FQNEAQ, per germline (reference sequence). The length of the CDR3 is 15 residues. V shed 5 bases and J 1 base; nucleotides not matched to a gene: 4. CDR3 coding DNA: TGTGCCAGCAGCGCAAGGACAGGGGCCAAAAACATTCAGTACTTC. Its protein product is CASSARTGAKNIQYF. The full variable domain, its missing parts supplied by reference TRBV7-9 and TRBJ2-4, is DTGVSQNPRHKITKRGQNVTFRCDPISEHNRLYWYRQTLGQGPEFLTYFQNEAQLEKSRLLSDRFSAERPKGSFSTLEIQRTEQGDSAMYLCASSARTGAKNIQYFGAGTRLSVL.

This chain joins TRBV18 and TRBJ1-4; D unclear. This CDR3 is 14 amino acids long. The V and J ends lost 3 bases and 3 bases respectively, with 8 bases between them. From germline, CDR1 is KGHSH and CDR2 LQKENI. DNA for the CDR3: TGTGCCAGCTCACCGACCGGGGCTAATGAAAAACTGTTTTTT. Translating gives CASSPTGANEKLFF.

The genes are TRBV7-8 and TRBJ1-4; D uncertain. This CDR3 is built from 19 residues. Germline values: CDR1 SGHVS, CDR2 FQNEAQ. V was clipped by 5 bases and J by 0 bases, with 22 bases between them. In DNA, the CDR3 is TGTGCCAGCAGCCCTCTGAGGGTTCTGTATAGGGCAACTAATGAAAAACTGTTTTTT. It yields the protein CASSPLRVLYRATNEKLFF.

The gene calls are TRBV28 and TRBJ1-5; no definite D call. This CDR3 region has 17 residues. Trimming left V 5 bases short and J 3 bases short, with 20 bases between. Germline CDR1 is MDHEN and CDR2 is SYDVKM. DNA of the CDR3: TGTGCCAGCAGTCCGCTGCTGGTCAGGAAGGACAATCAGCCCCAGCATTTT. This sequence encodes CASSPLLVRKDNQPQHF. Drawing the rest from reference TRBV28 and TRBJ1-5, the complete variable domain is DVKVTQSSRYLVKRTGEKVFLECVQDMDHENMFWYRQDPGLGLRLIYFSYDVKMKEKGDIPEGYSVSREKKERFSLILESASTNQTSMYLCASSPLLVRKDNQPQHFGDGTRLSIL.

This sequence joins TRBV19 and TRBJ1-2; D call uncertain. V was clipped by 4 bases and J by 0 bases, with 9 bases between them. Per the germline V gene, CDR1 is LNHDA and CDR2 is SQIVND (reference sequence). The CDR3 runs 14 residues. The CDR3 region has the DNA TGTGCCAGTAGTAGGACTGGAGCTAACTATGGCTACACCTTC. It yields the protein CASSRTGANYGYTF.

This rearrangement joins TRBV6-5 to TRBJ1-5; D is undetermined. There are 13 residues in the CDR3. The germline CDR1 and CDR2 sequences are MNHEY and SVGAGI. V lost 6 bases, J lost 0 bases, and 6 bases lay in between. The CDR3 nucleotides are TGTGCCAGCAGCTCTTATAGCAATCAGCCCCAGCATTTT. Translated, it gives CASSSYSNQPQHF.

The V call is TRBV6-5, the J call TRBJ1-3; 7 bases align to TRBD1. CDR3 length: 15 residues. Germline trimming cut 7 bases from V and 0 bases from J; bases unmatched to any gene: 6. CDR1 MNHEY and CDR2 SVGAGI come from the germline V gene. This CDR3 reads CASISRGVSGNTIYF. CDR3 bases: TGTGCCAGCATTTCCAGGGGGGTCTCTGGAAACACCATATATTTT.

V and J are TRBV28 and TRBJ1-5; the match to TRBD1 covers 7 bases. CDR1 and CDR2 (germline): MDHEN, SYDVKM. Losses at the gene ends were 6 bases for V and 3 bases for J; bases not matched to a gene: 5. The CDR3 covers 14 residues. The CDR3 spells CASRVQGSNQPQHF. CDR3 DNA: TGTGCCAGCAGGGTACAGGGGTCCAATCAGCCCCAGCATTTT.

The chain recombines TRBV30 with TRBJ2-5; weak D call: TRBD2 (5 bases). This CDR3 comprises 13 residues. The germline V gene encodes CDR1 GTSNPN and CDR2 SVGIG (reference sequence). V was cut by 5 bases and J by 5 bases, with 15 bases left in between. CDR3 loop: CAWAPGMVETQYF. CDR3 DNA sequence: TGTGCCTGGGCCCCCGGGATGGTGGAGACCCAGTACTTC.

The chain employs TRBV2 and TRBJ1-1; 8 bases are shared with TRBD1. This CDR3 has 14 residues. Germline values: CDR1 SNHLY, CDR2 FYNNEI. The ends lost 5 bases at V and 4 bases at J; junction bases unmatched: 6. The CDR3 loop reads CASSSQGEATEAFF. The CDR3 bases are TGTGCCAGCAGTTCACAGGGGGAGGCCACTGAAGCTTTCTTT. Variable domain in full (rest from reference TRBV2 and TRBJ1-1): EPEVTQTPSHQVTQMGQEVILRCVPISNHLYFYWYRQILGQKVEFLVSFYNNEISEKSEIFDDQFSVERPDGSNFTLKIRSTKLEDSAMYFCASSSQGEATEAFFGQGTRLTVV.

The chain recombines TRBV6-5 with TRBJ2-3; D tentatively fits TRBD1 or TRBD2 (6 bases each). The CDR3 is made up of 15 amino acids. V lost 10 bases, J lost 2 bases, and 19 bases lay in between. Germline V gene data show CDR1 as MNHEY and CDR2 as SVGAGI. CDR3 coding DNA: TGTGCCATACGAATCCGGGGGCCCACCACAGATACGCAGTATTTT. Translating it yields CAIRIRGPTTDTQYF.

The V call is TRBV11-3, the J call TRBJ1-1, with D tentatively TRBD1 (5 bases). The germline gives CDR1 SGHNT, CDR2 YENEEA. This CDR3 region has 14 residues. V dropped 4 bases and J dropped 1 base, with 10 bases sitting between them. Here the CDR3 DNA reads TGTGCCAGCAGCTCTGGGGGTGAGAACACTGAAGCTTTCTTT. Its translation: CASSSGGENTEAFF.

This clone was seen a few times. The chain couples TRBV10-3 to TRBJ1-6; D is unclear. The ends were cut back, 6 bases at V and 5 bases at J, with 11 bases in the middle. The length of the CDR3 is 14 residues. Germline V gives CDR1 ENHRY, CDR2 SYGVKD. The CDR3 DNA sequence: TGTGCCATCAGGGCGACAACGGATAATTCACCCCTCCACTTT. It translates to CAIRATTDNSPLHF.

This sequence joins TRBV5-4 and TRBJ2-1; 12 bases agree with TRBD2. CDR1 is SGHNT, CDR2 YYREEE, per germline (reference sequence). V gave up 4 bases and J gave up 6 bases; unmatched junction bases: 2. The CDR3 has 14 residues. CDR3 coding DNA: TGTGCCAGCAGCCCTAGCGGGGGGGCCAATGAGCAGTTCTTC. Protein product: CASSPSGGANEQFF. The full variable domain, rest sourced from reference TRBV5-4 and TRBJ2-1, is ETGVTQSPTHLIKTRGQQVTLRCSSQSGHNTVSWYQQALGQGPQFIFQYYREEENGRGNFPPRFSGLQFPNYSSELNVNALELDDSALYLCASSPSGGANEQFFGPGTRLTVL.

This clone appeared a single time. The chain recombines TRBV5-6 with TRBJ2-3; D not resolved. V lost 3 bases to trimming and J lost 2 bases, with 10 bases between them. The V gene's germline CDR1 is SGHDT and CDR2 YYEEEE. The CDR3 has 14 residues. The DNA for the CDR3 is TGTGCCAGCAGCTCCTTCAGATACACAGATACGCAGTATTTT. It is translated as CASSSFRYTDTQYF.

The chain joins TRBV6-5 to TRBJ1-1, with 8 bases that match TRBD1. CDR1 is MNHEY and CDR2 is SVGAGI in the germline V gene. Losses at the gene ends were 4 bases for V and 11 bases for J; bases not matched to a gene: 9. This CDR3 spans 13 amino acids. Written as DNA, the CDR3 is TGTGCCAGCAGTTCCGGACAGGGAAGTGCGGCTTTCTTT. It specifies CASSSGQGSAAFF.

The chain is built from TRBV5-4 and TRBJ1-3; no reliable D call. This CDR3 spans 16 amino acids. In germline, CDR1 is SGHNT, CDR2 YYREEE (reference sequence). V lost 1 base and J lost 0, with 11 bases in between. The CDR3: CASSLSMGGSGNTIYF. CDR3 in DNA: TGTGCCAGCAGCTTGTCTATGGGAGGCTCTGGAAACACCATATATTTT.

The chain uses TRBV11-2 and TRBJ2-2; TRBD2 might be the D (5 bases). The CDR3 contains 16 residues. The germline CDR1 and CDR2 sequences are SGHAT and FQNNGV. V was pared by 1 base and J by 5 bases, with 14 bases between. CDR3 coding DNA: TGTGCCAGCAGCTTAGCACGGGATATAGCGACCGGGGAGCTGTTTTTT. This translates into CASSLARDIATGELFF.

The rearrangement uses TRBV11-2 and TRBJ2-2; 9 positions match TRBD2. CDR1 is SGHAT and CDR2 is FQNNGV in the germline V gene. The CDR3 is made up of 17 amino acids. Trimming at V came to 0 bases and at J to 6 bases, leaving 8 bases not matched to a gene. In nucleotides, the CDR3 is TGTGCCAGCAGCTTAGATCGGCTAGCGGGATACCCCGGGGAGCTGTTTTTT. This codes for CASSLDRLAGYPGELFF. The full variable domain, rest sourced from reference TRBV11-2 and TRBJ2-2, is EAGVAQSPRYKIIEKRQSVAFWCNPISGHATLYWYQQILGQGPKLLIQFQNNGVVDDSQLPKDRFSAERLKGVDSTLKIQPAKLEDSAVYLCASSLDRLAGYPGELFFGEGSRLTVL.

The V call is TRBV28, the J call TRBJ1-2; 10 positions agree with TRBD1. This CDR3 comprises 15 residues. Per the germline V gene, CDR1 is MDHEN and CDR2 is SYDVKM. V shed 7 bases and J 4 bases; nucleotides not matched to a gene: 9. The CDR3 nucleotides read TGTGCCAGCAACGACCGGGACAGGGGAATCTATGGCTACACCTTC. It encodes CASNDRDRGIYGYTF.

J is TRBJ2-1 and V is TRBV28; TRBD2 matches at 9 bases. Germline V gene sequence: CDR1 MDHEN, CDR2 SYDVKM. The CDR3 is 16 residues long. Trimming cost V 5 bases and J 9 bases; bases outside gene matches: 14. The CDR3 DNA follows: TGTGCCAGCAGTCTCCCCGGGGTAGCGGGAGAGGTTGAGCAGTTCTTC. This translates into CASSLPGVAGEVEQFF.

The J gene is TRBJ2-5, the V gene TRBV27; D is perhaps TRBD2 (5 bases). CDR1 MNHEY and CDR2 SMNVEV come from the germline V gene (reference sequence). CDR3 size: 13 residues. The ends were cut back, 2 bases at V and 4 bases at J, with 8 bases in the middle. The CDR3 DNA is TGTGCCAGCAGTTTAGCGGGCGGAGAGACCCAGTACTTC. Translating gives CASSLAGGETQYF.

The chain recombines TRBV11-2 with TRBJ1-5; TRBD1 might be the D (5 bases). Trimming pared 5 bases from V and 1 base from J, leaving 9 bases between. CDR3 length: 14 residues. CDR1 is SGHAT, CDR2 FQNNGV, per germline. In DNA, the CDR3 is TGTGCCAGCAGCAGGGACGGAAGCAATCAGCCCCAGCATTTT. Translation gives CASSRDGSNQPQHF.

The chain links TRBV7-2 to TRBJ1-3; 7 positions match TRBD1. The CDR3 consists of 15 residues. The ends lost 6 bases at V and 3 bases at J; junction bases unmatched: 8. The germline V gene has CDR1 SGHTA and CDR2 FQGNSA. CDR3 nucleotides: TGTGCCAGCAGGTCTAACAGGGGTAGTGGAAACACCATATATTTT. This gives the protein CASRSNRGSGNTIYF.

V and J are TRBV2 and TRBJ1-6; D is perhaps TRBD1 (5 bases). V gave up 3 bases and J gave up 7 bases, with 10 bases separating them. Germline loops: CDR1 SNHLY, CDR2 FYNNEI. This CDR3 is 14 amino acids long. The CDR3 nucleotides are TGTGCCAGCAGTGAGGGGCTCGTCAATTCACCCCTCCACTTT. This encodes CASSEGLVNSPLHF.

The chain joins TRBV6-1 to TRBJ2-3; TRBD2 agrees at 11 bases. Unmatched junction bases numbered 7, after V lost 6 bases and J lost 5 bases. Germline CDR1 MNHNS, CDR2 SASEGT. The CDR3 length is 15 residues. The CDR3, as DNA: TGTGCCAGCAGCCTTCTAGCGGGGGGAGGAGATACGCAGTATTTT. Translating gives CASSLLAGGGDTQYF.

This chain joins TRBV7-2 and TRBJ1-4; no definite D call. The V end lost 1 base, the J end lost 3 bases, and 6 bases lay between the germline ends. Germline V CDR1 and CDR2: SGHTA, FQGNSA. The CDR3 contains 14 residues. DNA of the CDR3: TGTGCCAGCAGCTTAGGGGCAGCTAATGAAAAACTGTTTTTT. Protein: CASSLGAANEKLFF. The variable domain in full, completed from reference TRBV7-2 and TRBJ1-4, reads GAGVSQSPSNKVTEKGKDVELRCDPISGHTALYWYRQSLGQGLEFLIYFQGNSAPDKSGLPSDRFSAERTGGSVSTLTIQRTQQEDSAVYLCASSLGAANEKLFFGSGTQLSVL.